Given below is one T cell receptor beta chain in context. Here immunoSEQ multiplex PCR was the method, and the copy in TCRdb shows in-frame clones only, minus some. Of approximately 720,000 clones in the sample, about three quarters were seen once. The sample is drawn from a study of shared clonotypes between healthy human individuals. The length of the CDR3 is 15 residues. CDR1 is MDHEN, CDR2 SYDVKM, per germline. V lost 3 bases and J lost 7, with 16 bases in between. Source material: memory CD4+ T cells sorted from blood. The subset here: CD45RA-negative fraction. The chain carries TRBV28 and TRBJ1-5; D gene unclear. The clonotype was recovered from a woman in her twenties or thirties in good health. Here the CDR3 DNA reads TGTGCCAGCAGTTTTCTTCGGGGTATAGGACAGCCCCAGCATTTT. It encodes CASSFLRGIGQPQHF.